Listed below are T cell receptor beta chains from one sample, sequenced in a study of T-cell memory formation after mild COVID-19. TCRdb re-called the 5' RACE reads through MiXCR, storing one row per CDR3 protein. The sample comprises some 180,000 distinct CDR3 sequences, around a sixth of which are singletons, and roughly 4% rests with the top ten. Sequencing used PBMCs or a T cell subset sorted from them (not recorded which). The source is a man aged 18 to 35 who had mild COVID-19 (a few samples of this study predate the infection). Cell type and time point are not known. The CDR3 runs from the conserved cysteine through the conserved F or W. The D gene is left open where the match is weak. Expanded clones are given a class, and other clones once, few, many or no size at all.

d_call	j_call	clone_size	v_call	cdr3_nt	cdr3_aa
.	TRBJ2-5	.	TRBV7-8	TGTGCCAGCAGCAAGAATGGGGAGACCCAGTACTTC	CASSKNGETQYF
TRBD1	TRBJ1-4	few	TRBV7-8	TGTGCCAGCAGGGGCACAGGGGGCTCTAATGAAAAACTGTTTTTT	CASRGTGGSNEKLFF
.	TRBJ1-2	.	TRBV6-5	TGTGCCAGCAGTTACAGTGGGACATCCGCTAACTATGGCTACACCTTC	CASSYSGTSANYGYTF
.	TRBJ2-3	few	TRBV2	TGTGCCAGCCGCAGGGATTCAGATACGCAGTATTTT	CASRRDSDTQYF
TRBD1	TRBJ1-2	.	TRBV4-1	TGCGCCAGCAGCCAACGGTTGTCAGGGGGCACCTATGGCTACACCTTC	CASSQRLSGGTYGYTF
TRBD1	TRBJ2-7	few	TRBV7-9	TGTGCCAGCAGCTTAGGAGGACAGGGAGACTACGAGCAGTACTTC	CASSLGGQGDYEQYF
.	TRBJ2-3	.	TRBV5-1	TGCGCCAGCAGCTTGTCGTGGGGGTCGACAGATACGCAGTATTTT	CASSLSWGSTDTQYF
.	TRBJ2-4	many	TRBV4-2	TGTGCCAGCAGCCCCGCTTCTGGGGGGTCCAAAAACATTCAGTACTTC	CASSPASGGSKNIQYF
.	TRBJ2-3	.	TRBV10-3	TGTGCCAACAGTGAGTTCACGTCGCAGTATTTT	CANSEFTSQYF
TRBD1	TRBJ2-3	.	TRBV7-2	TGTGCCAGCACCGTTACGTGGACAGGGAACAGAGATACGCAGTATTTT	CASTVTWTGNRDTQYF
.	TRBJ1-1	.	TRBV6-6	TGTGCCAGCAGTCCACACTGGGAGAACACTGAAGCTTTCTTT	CASSPHWENTEAFF
.	TRBJ1-1	.	TRBV5-1	TGCGCCAGCAGCCCTAGAACCGGGGGCACTGAAGCTTTCTTT	CASSPRTGGTEAFF
.	TRBJ2-6	.	TRBV15	TGTGCCACCAGCAGAAGCCCTGGGGCCAACGTCCTGACTTTC	CATSRSPGANVLTF
.	TRBJ2-5	many	TRBV7-2	TGTGCCAGCAGCTTATCGCCCGGGGAGACCCAGTACTTC	CASSLSPGETQYF
TRBD1	TRBJ1-4	.	TRBV5-1	TGCGCCAGCAGCTCCAGGGGGGGTGGAGAAAAACTGTTTTTT	CASSSRGGGEKLFF
.	TRBJ1-3	.	TRBV5-1	TGCGCCAGCAGCCAAGACAGGCTCTCTGGAAACACCATATATTTT	CASSQDRLSGNTIYF
.	TRBJ2-3	.	TRBV14	TGTGCCAGCACTCAGGTGGTCAGGGGTACGCAGTATTTT	CASTQVVRGTQYF
.	TRBJ2-2	.	TRBV20-1	TGCAGTGCTAGCCTGGGGTTCACCGGGGAGCTGTTTTTT	CSASLGFTGELFF
.	TRBJ1-4	.	TRBV28	TGTGCCAGCAGTTTAGGGGACATACTAAAGGGAAAACTGTTTTTT	CASSLGDILKGKLFF
.	TRBJ1-1	.	TRBV7-9	TGTGCCAGCAGTCCCGTATTAGGCACTGAAGCTTTCTTT	CASSPVLGTEAFF
TRBD1	TRBJ2-5	.	TRBV5-1	TGCGCCAGCAGCTTTACAGGGGTGGGCCAAGAGACCCAGTACTTC	CASSFTGVGQETQYF
.	TRBJ1-6	.	TRBV20-1	TGCAGTGCTAGAGATAACTCTCAGAGCTCCTATAATTCACCCCTCCACTTT	CSARDNSQSSYNSPLHF
.	TRBJ2-4	.	TRBV3-1	TGTGCCAGCAGAAGAGCCGGTGATTACATTCAGTACTTC	CASRRAGDYIQYF
TRBD1	TRBJ1-1	few	TRBV5-1	TGCGCCAGCAGCTTGGAGACAGGGACTGAAGCTTTCTTT	CASSLETGTEAFF
TRBD1	TRBJ2-1	.	TRBV27	TGTGCCAGCGCTGTCCCGACAGGGGGCCTTTTTCATAGTGAGCAGTTCTTC	CASAVPTGGLFHSEQFF
.	TRBJ1-6	.	TRBV6-2/TRBV6-3	TGTGCCAGCAGTTACGGACAGTCAAATTCACCCCTCCACTTT	CASSYGQSNSPLHF
TRBD2	TRBJ2-1	many	TRBV7-7	TGTGCCAGCAGCGGCGGGGGTGAGCAGTTCTTC	CASSGGGEQFF
.	TRBJ1-1	few	TRBV20-1	TGCAGTGCCCAGCTAAAGAACACTGAAGCTTTCTTT	CSAQLKNTEAFF
.	TRBJ2-5	.	TRBV12-5	TGTGCTAGTGGCATACGACCGGGACGTTACCAAGAGACCCAGTACTTC	CASGIRPGRYQETQYF
.	TRBJ2-7	.	TRBV20-1	TGCAGTGCCTCCGCCAGCGGCACCTACGAGCAGTACTTC	CSASASGTYEQYF
.	TRBJ2-3	once	TRBV7-2	TGTGCCAGCAGCTTAGCGCTGGAGGACCACTACACAGATACGCAGTATTTT	CASSLALEDHYTDTQYF
.	TRBJ2-5	.	TRBV10-3	TGTGCCATCAGTGATTTGACATCAGGAGAGACCCAGTACTTC	CAISDLTSGETQYF
TRBD1	TRBJ1-2	.	TRBV6-5	TGTGCCAGCAGTTACTCGGGAGGTTCAGGGGGCCTCTATGGCTACACCTTC	CASSYSGGSGGLYGYTF
.	TRBJ2-2	.	TRBV5-1	TGCGCCAGCAGCCCCCTAGCGATCGGGGAGCTGTTTTTT	CASSPLAIGELFF
TRBD1	TRBJ2-7	few	TRBV10-2	TGCGCCAGCAGTGATCCCATAGGGACAGGGGGAGGCGAGCAGTACTTC	CASSDPIGTGGGEQYF
TRBD1	TRBJ1-5	.	TRBV7-2	TGTGCCAGCAGCTTAGGACAGGGCCCGCTGACAGATCAGCCCCAGCATTTT	CASSLGQGPLTDQPQHF
.	TRBJ1-3	many	TRBV12-3/TRBV12-4	TGTGCCAGCTCGGAGACCTGGACGGAAAACACCATATATTTT	CASSETWTENTIYF
.	TRBJ1-1	.	TRBV12-3/TRBV12-4	TGTGCCAGCAGACGACAGCTGAACACTGAAGCTTTCTTT	CASRRQLNTEAFF
TRBD2	TRBJ2-5	many	TRBV5-1	TGCGCCAGCAGCTCCGGGACTAGCCTGGAGACCCAGTACTTC	CASSSGTSLETQYF
.	TRBJ2-3	many	TRBV12-3/TRBV12-4	TGTGCCAGCAGTTTGGCGGGGTATACGCAGTATTTT	CASSLAGYTQYF
.	TRBJ1-5	once	TRBV5-1	TGCGCCAGCAGCTTGGCCGGGGAGGACTTGGGGCCCCAGCATTTT	CASSLAGEDLGPQHF
.	TRBJ2-3	few	TRBV5-1	TGCGCCAGCAGCTTGGGGAGCCGGGGTCCCGGGCATACGCAGTATTTT	CASSLGSRGPGHTQYF
.	TRBJ1-5	.	TRBV19	TGTGCCAGTAGTATAGATCGGGTGTATAGCAATCAGCCCCAGCATTTT	CASSIDRVYSNQPQHF
.	TRBJ1-1	.	TRBV16	TGTGCCAGCAGCCAATCGGAGAGTACGGAAGCTTTCTTT	CASSQSESTEAFF
TRBD1	TRBJ1-3	.	TRBV9	TGTGCCAGCAGCGTAGACCCGACAGGGTTATACTCTGGAAACACCATATATTTT	CASSVDPTGLYSGNTIYF
.	TRBJ1-1	few	TRBV29-1	TGCAGCGTTGTGAAGGGGGGGACTGAAGCTTTCTTT	CSVVKGGTEAFF
.	TRBJ1-6	many	TRBV5-4	TGTGCCAGCAGTTCTCAGGTGGGACATTCACCCCTCCACTTT	CASSSQVGHSPLHF
TRBD2	TRBJ2-2	.	TRBV6-6	TGTGCCAGCACCGAAGCGGGGGGGTACGGGGAGCTGTTTTTT	CASTEAGGYGELFF
.	TRBJ2-3	.	TRBV19	TGTGCCAGTAAACAAATGACGGCCTCCACAGATACGCAGTATTTT	CASKQMTASTDTQYF